The clone carrying this T cell receptor beta chain was seen a handful of times. These data originate in a study of T cells in Graves' hyperthyroidism and ophthalmopathy. Germline V CDR1 and CDR2: MDHEN, SYDVKM. CDR3 length equals 16 residues. After removal of 2 bases from V and 5 bases from J, the junction contained 6 bases not matched to a gene. Isolation of PBMCs was performed on around 9.4 ml fresh peripheral blood. Authors of the study amplified TCR beta CDR3 regions from RNA transcripts. The TCR CDR3 first-round RT-PCR relied on the HTBI primer set. TCRdb re-called the multiplex PCR reads through MiXCR, storing one row per CDR3 protein. The sample holds hundreds of thousands of distinct CDR3 sequences, roughly 15% seen once.

The sequencing sample was made of blood. The chain employs TRBV28 and TRBJ2-5; 12 bases map to TRBD2. The clonotype comes from a man aged 18 to 35 with Graves' ophthalmopathy. CDR3 nucleotide sequence: TGTGCCAGCAGTTTACCTAGCGGGAGGGCCGGTGAGACCCAGTACTTC. Translated: CASSLPSGRAGETQYF.